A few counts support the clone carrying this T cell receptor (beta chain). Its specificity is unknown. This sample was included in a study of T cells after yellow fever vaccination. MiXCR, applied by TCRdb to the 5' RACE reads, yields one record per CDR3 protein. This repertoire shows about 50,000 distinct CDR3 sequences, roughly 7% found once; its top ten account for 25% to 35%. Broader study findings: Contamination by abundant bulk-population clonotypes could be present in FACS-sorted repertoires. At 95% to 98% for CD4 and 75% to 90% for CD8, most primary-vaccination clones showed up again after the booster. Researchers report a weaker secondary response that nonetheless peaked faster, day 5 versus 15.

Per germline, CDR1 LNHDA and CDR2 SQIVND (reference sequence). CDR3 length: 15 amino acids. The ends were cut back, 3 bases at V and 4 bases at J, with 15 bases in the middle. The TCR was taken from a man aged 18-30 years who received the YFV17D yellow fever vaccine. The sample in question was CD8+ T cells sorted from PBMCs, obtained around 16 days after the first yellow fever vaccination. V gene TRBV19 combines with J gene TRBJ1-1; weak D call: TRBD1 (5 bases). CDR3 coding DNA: TGTGCCAGTAGTATTCTAAGCAGGGCGGGCACTGAAGCTTTCTTT. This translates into CASSILSRAGTEAFF.